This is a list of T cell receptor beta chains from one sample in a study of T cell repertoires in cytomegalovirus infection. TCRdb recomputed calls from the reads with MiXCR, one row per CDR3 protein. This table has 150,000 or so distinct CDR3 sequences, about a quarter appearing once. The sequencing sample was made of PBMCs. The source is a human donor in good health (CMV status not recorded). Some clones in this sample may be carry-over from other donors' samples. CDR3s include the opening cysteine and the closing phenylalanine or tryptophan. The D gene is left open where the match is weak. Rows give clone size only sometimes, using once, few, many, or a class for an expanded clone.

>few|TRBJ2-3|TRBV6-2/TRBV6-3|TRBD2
CASRPGLAGIPRGTDTQYF
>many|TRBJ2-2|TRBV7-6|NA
CASSSQGYGELFF
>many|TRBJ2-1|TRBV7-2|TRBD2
CASRNPPTSGRMNEQFF
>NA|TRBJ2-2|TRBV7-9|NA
CASSPTTGELFF
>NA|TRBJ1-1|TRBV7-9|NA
CASSPETMGTEAFF
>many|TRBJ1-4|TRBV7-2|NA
CASSLVTGREKLFF
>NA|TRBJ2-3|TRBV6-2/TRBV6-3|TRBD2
CASSYYGLAGLDTQYF
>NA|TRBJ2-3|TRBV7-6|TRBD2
CASSLKSGGPTGIETSTDTQYF
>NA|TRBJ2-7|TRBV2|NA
CASSDRGVVYEQYF
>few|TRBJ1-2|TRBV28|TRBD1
CASSFLSQGAGGYTF
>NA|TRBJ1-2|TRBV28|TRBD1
CASRPSGTGGGYGYTF
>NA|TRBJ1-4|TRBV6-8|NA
CASSYGQHEKLFF
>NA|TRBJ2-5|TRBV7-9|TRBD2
CASSRLASGLQETQYF
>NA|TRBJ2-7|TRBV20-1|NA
CSASDALASYEQYF
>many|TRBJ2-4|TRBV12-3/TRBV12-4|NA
CASKSGLLAKNIQYF
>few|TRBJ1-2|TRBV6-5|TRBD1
CASSYNTGAYGYTF
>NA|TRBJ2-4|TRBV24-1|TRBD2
CATKPSREKDKNIQYF
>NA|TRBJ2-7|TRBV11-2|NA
CASSLDGPVLPYEQYF
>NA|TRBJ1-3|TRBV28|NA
CASSSPVRSVLGTIYF
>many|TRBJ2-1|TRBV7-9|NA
CASILAQGGREFF
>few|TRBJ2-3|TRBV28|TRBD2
CASSGGGHGTDTQYF
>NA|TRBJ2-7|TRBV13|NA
CASSLSGTGALWYEQYF
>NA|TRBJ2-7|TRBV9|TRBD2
CASSVGGLTEQYF
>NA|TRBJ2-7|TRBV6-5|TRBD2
CASSPGLEGYEQYF
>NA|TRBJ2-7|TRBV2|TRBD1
CASSEGTGLYEQYF
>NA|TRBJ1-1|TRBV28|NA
CASRRDTLLMNTEAFF
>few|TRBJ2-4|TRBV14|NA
CASSQEGGRTGSAKNIQYF
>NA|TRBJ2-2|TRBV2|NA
CASSAGLGRGLAGELFF
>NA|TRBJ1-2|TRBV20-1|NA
CSAPDGSYGYTF
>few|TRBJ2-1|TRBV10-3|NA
CAISERGNDEQFF
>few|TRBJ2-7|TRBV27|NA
CASSLYSGSPYEQYF
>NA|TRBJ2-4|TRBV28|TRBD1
CASTQAGGQNIQYF
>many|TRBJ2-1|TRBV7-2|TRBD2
CASSAPGTSSFF
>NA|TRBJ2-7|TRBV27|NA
CASSYGGGTPEQYF
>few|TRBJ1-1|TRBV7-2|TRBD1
CASSFSGRGQTEAFF
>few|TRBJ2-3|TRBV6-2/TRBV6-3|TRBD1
CASTRGTGSTDTQYF
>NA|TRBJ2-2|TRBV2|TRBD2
CASRELAGGGTGELFF
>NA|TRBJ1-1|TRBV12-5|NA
CAGGRDGNTEAFF
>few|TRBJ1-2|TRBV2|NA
CASGEGDFYGYTF
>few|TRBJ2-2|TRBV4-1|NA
CASSQGPTGELFF
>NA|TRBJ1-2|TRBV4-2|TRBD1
CASSQEKDRLFDGYTF
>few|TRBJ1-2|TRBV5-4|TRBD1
CASSLGFDRGGYGYTF